The source of this T cell receptor beta chain is a study of T cell repertoires in ileal Crohn's disease. The wider study: Operated complications were stricturing disease (roughly 61%) and penetrating disease (around 40%). Notes on the study in general: Every patient over 26.8% clonality showed endoscopic recurrence.

Noted time point: neoterminal ileum biopsy at postoperative endoscopy, about 6 months after surgery. The length of the CDR3 is 15 residues. Germline assignment: CDR1 LNHDA and CDR2 SQIVND (reference sequence). V was pared by 9 bases and J by 5 bases, with 22 bases between. Notes on this clone: Antigen unknown.

Libraries were prepared by immunoSEQ multiplex PCR; TCRdb keeps only in-frame clonotypes and omits some of them. The table has about 15,000 clones, approximately 80% seen once. The sequenced material came from ileal tissue. The V call is TRBV19, the J call TRBJ2-5; D is tentatively TRBD1 or TRBD2 (6 bases each). The sequence came from an adult with Crohn's disease. The CDR3 DNA reads as TGTGCCAGCAGTTACCTAGGAGGGGGGCTCGAGACCCAGTACTTC. It codes for CASSYLGGGLETQYF.